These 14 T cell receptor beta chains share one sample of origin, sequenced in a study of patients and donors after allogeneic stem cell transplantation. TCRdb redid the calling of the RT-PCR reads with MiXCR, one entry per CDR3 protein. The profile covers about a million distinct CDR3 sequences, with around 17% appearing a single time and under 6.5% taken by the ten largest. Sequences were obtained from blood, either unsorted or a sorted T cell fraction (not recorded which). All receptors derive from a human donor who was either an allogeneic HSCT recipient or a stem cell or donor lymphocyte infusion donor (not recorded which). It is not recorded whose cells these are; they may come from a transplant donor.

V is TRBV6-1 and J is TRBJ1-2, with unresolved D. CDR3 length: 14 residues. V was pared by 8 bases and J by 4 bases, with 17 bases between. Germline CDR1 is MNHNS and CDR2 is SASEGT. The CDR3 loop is CASSKIDSGYGYTF. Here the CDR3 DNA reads TGTGCCAGCTCCAAAATAGATTCTGGCTATGGCTACACCTTC.

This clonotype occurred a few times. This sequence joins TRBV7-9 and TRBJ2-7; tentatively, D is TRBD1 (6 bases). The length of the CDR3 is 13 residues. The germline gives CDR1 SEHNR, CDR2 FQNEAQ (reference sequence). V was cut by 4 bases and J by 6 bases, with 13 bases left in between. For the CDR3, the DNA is TGTGCCAGCAGCTCCTTAACAGGGAGCGAGCAGTACTTC. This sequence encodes CASSSLTGSEQYF.

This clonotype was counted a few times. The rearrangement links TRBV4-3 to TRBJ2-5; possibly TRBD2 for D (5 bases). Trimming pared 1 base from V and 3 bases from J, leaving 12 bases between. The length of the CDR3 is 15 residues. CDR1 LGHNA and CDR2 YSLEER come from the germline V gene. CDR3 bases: TGCGCCAGCAGCCAAGGCACGGGAATCGAAGAGACCCAGTACTTC. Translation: CASSQGTGIEETQYF.

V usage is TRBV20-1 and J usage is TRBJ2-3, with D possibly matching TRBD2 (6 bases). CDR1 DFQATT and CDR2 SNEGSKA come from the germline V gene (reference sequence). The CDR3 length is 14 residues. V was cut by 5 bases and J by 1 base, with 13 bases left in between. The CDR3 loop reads CSAEKPGGTDTQYF. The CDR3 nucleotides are TGCAGTGCTGAAAAGCCGGGAGGCACAGATACGCAGTATTTT.

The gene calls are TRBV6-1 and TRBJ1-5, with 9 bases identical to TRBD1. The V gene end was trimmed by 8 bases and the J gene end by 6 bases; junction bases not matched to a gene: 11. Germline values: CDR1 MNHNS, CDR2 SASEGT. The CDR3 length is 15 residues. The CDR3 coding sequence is TGTGCCAGCTCGAGAGGGACAGGGCGTATTCAGCCCCAGCATTTT. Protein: CASSRGTGRIQPQHF.

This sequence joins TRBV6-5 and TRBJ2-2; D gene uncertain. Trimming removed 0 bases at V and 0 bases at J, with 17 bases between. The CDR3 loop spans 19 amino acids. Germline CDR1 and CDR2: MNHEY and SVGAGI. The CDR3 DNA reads TGTGCCAGCAGTTACTCCGGCGTCCCCATTTTCGCGAACACCGGGGAGCTGTTTTTT. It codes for CASSYSGVPIFANTGELFF.

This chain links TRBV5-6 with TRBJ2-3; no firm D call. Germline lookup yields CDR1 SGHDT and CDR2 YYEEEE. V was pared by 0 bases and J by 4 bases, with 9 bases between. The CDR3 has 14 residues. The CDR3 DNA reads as TGTGCCAGCAGCTTGGAGGCTTCCGCAGATACGCAGTATTTT. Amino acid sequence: CASSLEASADTQYF.

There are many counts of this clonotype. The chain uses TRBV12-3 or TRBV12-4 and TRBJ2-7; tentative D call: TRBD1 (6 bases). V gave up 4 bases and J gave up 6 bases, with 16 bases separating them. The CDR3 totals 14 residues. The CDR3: CASSYSGDISEQYF. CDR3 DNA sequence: TGTGCCAGCAGTTACTCTGGGGACATCTCCGAGCAGTACTTC.

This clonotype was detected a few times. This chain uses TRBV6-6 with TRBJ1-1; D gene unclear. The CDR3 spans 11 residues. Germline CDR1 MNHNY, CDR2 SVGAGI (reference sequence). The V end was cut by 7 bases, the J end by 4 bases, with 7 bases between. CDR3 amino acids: CASKVGTEAFF. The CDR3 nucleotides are TGTGCCAGCAAGGTTGGCACTGAAGCTTTCTTT.

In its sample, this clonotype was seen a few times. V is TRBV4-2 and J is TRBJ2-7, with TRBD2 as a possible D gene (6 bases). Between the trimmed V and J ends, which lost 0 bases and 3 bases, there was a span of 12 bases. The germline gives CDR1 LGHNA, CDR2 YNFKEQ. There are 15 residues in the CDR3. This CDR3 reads CASSQEPSDGYEQYF. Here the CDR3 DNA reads TGTGCCAGCAGCCAAGAACCTAGCGACGGCTACGAGCAGTACTTC.

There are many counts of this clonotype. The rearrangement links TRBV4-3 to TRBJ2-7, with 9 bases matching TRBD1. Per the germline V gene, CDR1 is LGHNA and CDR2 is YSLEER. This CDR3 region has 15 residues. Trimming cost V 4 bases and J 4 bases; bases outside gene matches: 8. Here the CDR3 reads CASSRGGTGSYEQYF. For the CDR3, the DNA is TGCGCCAGCAGCCGGGGGGGGACAGGGTCTTACGAGCAGTACTTC.

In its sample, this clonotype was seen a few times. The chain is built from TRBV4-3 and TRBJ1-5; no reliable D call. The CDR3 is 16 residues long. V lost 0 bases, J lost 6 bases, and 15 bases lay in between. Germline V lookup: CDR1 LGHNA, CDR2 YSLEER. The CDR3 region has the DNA TGCGCCAGCAGCCAAGAAGTGGGCGGAGGTATTCAGCCCCAGCATTTT. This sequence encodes CASSQEVGGGIQPQHF.

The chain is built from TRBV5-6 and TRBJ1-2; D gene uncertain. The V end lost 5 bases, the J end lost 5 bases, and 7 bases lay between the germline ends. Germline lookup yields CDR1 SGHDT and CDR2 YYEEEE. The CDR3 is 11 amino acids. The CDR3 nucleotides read TGTGCCAGCAGGAACCTATATGGCTACACCTTC. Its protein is CASRNLYGYTF.

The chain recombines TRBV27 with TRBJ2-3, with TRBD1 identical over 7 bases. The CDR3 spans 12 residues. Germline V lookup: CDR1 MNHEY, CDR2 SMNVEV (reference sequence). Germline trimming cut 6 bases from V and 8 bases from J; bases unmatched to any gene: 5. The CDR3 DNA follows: TGTGCCAGCAGGACAGGGATAAGTACGCAGTATTTT. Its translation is CASRTGISTQYF.